This is a list of T cell receptor beta chains from one sample in a study of blood T cell repertoires in COVID-19. The assay was immunoSEQ multiplex PCR, and TCRdb's table has in-frame clones only and misses some. The sample lists more than 400,000 clones; roughly 91% were seen once. Material: PBMCs or T cells enriched from blood (not recorded which). The origin of the receptors is a man between 18 and 35 years old who had recovered from COVID-19. CDR3s include the opening cysteine and the closing phenylalanine or tryptophan. A D gene is named only where the DNA matches it firmly. Clone size is not always given. Where it is, it says once, few, many or a class for expanded clones.

>TRBJ2-1|.|TRBD1|TRBV5-5
TGTGCCAGCAGGCAGGACAGGGTAGGGGAGCAGTTCTTC
CASRQDRVGEQFF
>TRBJ1-3|.|TRBD1|TRBV15
TGTGCCACCAGCAGGGTCCTCGGGACAGAGATTGGTTTT
CATSRVLGTEIGF
>TRBJ1-5|.|.|TRBV7-9
TGTGCCAGCAGCCGCGAGGGAGGTCCCAATCAGCCCCAGCATTTT
CASSREGGPNQPQHF
>TRBJ1-3|.|.|TRBV30
TGTGCCTGGAGGACGGACATCATGCGTGGAAACACCATATATTTT
CAWRTDIMRGNTIYF
>TRBJ2-1|once|TRBD2|TRBV28
TGTGCCAGCAGTGGTGCTAGCGGGAGGCTGTACAATGAGCAGTTCTTC
CASSGASGRLYNEQFF
>TRBJ2-1|.|TRBD2|TRBV18
TGTGCCAGCTCACCCGCTAGACTAGCGGGAGGGTCGAATGAGCAGTTCTTC
CASSPARLAGGSNEQFF
>TRBJ2-1|.|.|TRBV3-1/TRBV3-2
TGTGCCAGCAGCCAGGCCGCGGGAAAGTTCTTC
CASSQAAGKFF
>TRBJ2-7|.|.|TRBV9
TGTGCCAGCAGCGCCACCGGGACACCCTACGAGCAGTACTTC
CASSATGTPYEQYF
>TRBJ2-1|.|TRBD2|TRBV7-6
TGTGCCAGCAGCTTACCCACTAGCGTCGATGAGCAGTTCTTC
CASSLPTSVDEQFF
>TRBJ2-6|.|.|TRBV19
TGTGCCAGTAGTTCTGCGGCCAGGGGCCTCTCCGGGGCCAACGTCCTGACTTTC
CASSSAARGLSGANVLTF
>TRBJ2-7|.|.|TRBV14
TGTGCCAGCAGCCAAGTCGGCTTCAACAGTTACTTC
CASSQVGFNSYF
>TRBJ2-7|many|TRBD2|TRBV3-1/TRBV3-2
TGTGCCAGCAGCCCCCCTTGGACTAGCGGGAGAAAGACCTACGAGCAGTACTTC
CASSPPWTSGRKTYEQYF
>TRBJ1-1|.|.|TRBV5-1
TGCGCCAGCAGCTCAGGTCCTGCGAACACTGAAGCTTTCTTT
CASSSGPANTEAFF
>TRBJ2-2|.|TRBD2|TRBV3-1/TRBV3-2
TGTGCCAGCAGCTTGTTAGCGGGGACGAACACCGGGGAGCTGTTTTTT
CASSLLAGTNTGELFF
>TRBJ1-1|.|.|TRBV10-3
TGTGCCATCCCGAGCCCTAACACTGAAGCTTTCTTT
CAIPSPNTEAFF
>TRBJ1-2|.|TRBD1|TRBV18
TGTGCCAGCGAAGAGACAGGGGCCTATGGCTACACCTTC
CASEETGAYGYTF
>TRBJ1-1|.|.|TRBV10-2
TGCGCCAGCAGTGATTGGGCCGGGGAGATCGACACTGAAGCTTTCTTT
CASSDWAGEIDTEAFF
>TRBJ2-1|few|TRBD2|TRBV6-6
TGTGCCAGCACCCGACTAGCGGGATCGAGAGACAATGAGCAGTTCTTC
CASTRLAGSRDNEQFF
>TRBJ1-2|.|TRBD1|TRBV28
TGTGCCAGCAGAGGACAGGGGTCCATTCCCTTTTACACCTTC
CASRGQGSIPFYTF
>TRBJ1-1|.|.|TRBV3-1/TRBV3-2
TGTGCCAGCACCCAATCGGACTCAGAGGCTTTCTTT
CASTQSDSEAFF
>TRBJ1-6|once|.|TRBV5-4
TGTGCCAGCAGCTTAAGTCCAGGGGCTGAATCACCCCTCCACTTT
CASSLSPGAESPLHF
>TRBJ2-7|.|.|TRBV6-5
TGTGCCAGCAGCTACGGAGACGAGCAGTACTTC
CASSYGDEQYF
>TRBJ1-1|once|.|TRBV5-1
TGCGCCAGCAGCTTGGCGGGTCAGCACACTGAAGCTTTCTTT
CASSLAGQHTEAFF
>TRBJ1-1|.|.|TRBV5-1
TGCGCCAGCAGCTCCCAGGTTATGAACACTGAAGCTTTCTTT
CASSSQVMNTEAFF
>TRBJ1-2|.|.|TRBV5-4
TGTGCCAGCAGCTCAGACACCTATGGCTACACCTTC
CASSSDTYGYTF